This is a list of T cell receptor beta chains from one sample in a study of CD4 T cells in relation to SARS-CoV-2 and coronaviruses. The protocol was immunoSEQ multiplex PCR, while the TCRdb copy is restricted to in-frame clones and leaves out a portion. The table shows 25,000 to 30,000 clones, with 65% to 80% occurring only once. What these receptors recognize is not known. Material: CD4+ T cells from PBMCs, cultured in vitro. The receptors derive from a human donor in good health. Each CDR3 is given with its conserved first and last residue. Fields, in order: CDR3 DNA, CDR3 protein, clone size, D gene, J gene, V gene. D genes are given only for firm matches. Some rows have no size entry. The others give once, few or many, or a class for an expanded clone.

cdr3_nt: TGCGCCAGCAGCTTGGGAGCGGGGGGCTTAGAGACCCAGTACTTC
cdr3_aa: CASSLGAGGLETQYF
clone_size: once
d_call: TRBD2
j_call: TRBJ2-5
v_call: TRBV5-1

cdr3_nt: TGTGCCAGCAGTTTATCGTGGACTAACCAAGAGACCCAGTACTTC
cdr3_aa: CASSLSWTNQETQYF
clone_size: NA
d_call: NA
j_call: TRBJ2-5
v_call: TRBV27

cdr3_nt: TGTGCCAGCAGCTTGGCTTTAGCCCAGTACAATGAGCAGTTCTTC
cdr3_aa: CASSLALAQYNEQFF
clone_size: NA
d_call: NA
j_call: TRBJ2-1
v_call: TRBV5-5

cdr3_nt: TGTGCCAGTAGTCCAACCAGTGCGTATACGCAGTATTTT
cdr3_aa: CASSPTSAYTQYF
clone_size: NA
d_call: NA
j_call: TRBJ2-3
v_call: TRBV19

cdr3_nt: TGTGCCACAGGGGCCACGGTCGAGCAGTACTTC
cdr3_aa: CATGATVEQYF
clone_size: few
d_call: NA
j_call: TRBJ2-7
v_call: TRBV19

cdr3_nt: TGCGCCAGCAGCCCCAGACTCTACAGGCGTTCTAGGGAGCAGTTCTTC
cdr3_aa: CASSPRLYRRSREQFF
clone_size: NA
d_call: NA
j_call: TRBJ2-1
v_call: TRBV5-1

cdr3_nt: TGTGCCAGCAGCCGCTGGGGGCTAGCGGGAGAAGCCGGGGAGCTGTTTTTT
cdr3_aa: CASSRWGLAGEAGELFF
clone_size: few
d_call: TRBD2
j_call: TRBJ2-2
v_call: TRBV7-9

cdr3_nt: TGTGCCATCAGTGAGGGAGCGGGAGGTCACGAGCAGTACTTC
cdr3_aa: CAISEGAGGHEQYF
clone_size: NA
d_call: TRBD2
j_call: TRBJ2-7
v_call: TRBV10-3

cdr3_nt: TGTGCCAGCAGTTTGCGCCCGTGGACTAGCGGGCAGGGACAAGAGACCCAGTACTTC
cdr3_aa: CASSLRPWTSGQGQETQYF
clone_size: NA
d_call: TRBD2
j_call: TRBJ2-5
v_call: TRBV27

cdr3_nt: TGTGCCAGCAGCTTACCGGGACTGCCTCACTACGAGCAGTACTTC
cdr3_aa: CASSLPGLPHYEQYF
clone_size: NA
d_call: NA
j_call: TRBJ2-7
v_call: TRBV5-6

cdr3_nt: TGTGCCAGCAGCCGAACGGCGACGTACACCGGGGAGCTGTTTTTT
cdr3_aa: CASSRTATYTGELFF
clone_size: NA
d_call: NA
j_call: TRBJ2-2
v_call: TRBV7-3

cdr3_nt: TGCGCCAGCAGCTTGGCCGTCAGAAACACAGATACGCAGTATTTT
cdr3_aa: CASSLAVRNTDTQYF
clone_size: NA
d_call: NA
j_call: TRBJ2-3
v_call: TRBV5-1

cdr3_nt: TGTGCCAGCAGCTCCAACGACGGCTACACCTTC
cdr3_aa: CASSSNDGYTF
clone_size: few
d_call: NA
j_call: TRBJ1-2
v_call: TRBV7-8

cdr3_nt: TGTGCCAGCAGCTTGCCCGGGGCGAGCACTGAAGCTTTCTTT
cdr3_aa: CASSLPGASTEAFF
clone_size: NA
d_call: NA
j_call: TRBJ1-1
v_call: TRBV5-6

cdr3_nt: TGTGCCAGTCGAGAAGCGGGGGGGCCTGCAGATACGCAGTATTTT
cdr3_aa: CASREAGGPADTQYF
clone_size: NA
d_call: TRBD2
j_call: TRBJ2-3
v_call: TRBV7-2

cdr3_nt: TGTGCCAGCAGCTTGGGGCGGTCGGCCCAAGAGACCCAGTACTTC
cdr3_aa: CASSLGRSAQETQYF
clone_size: NA
d_call: NA
j_call: TRBJ2-5
v_call: TRBV5-6

cdr3_nt: TGCGCCAGCAGCATAGGGACAGGGGAACAGAGTGAAGCTTTCTTT
cdr3_aa: CASSIGTGEQSEAFF
clone_size: NA
d_call: TRBD1
j_call: TRBJ1-1
v_call: TRBV5-1

cdr3_nt: TGTGCCAGCAGTTTATTTTCGGCAGCGAGCAATCAGCCCCAGCATTTT
cdr3_aa: CASSLFSAASNQPQHF
clone_size: once
d_call: NA
j_call: TRBJ1-5
v_call: TRBV28

cdr3_nt: TGTGCCAGCAGCCCACCTGGGGAGACAGGGACACGGCTTAACGCCCCCTACGAGCAGTACTTC
cdr3_aa: CASSPPGETGTRLNAPYEQYF
clone_size: once
d_call: TRBD1
j_call: TRBJ2-7
v_call: TRBV3-1/TRBV3-2

cdr3_nt: TGCGCCAGCAGCTTGATGGCGGGACAGGGCTTGGAGACCCAGTACTTC
cdr3_aa: CASSLMAGQGLETQYF
clone_size: NA
d_call: TRBD1
j_call: TRBJ2-5
v_call: TRBV5-1

cdr3_nt: TGTGCCAGCAGCCCCTCCCATAACAATGAGCAGTTCTTC
cdr3_aa: CASSPSHNNEQFF
clone_size: few
d_call: NA
j_call: TRBJ2-1
v_call: TRBV7-2

cdr3_nt: TGTGCCAGCAGCTTAGATGGGTCGGGGTATCAGCCCCAGCATTTT
cdr3_aa: CASSLDGSGYQPQHF
clone_size: NA
d_call: NA
j_call: TRBJ1-5
v_call: TRBV7-2

cdr3_nt: TGTGCCAGCACCGACTTTAGCGGGGGGAAAAACATTCAGTACTTC
cdr3_aa: CASTDFSGGKNIQYF
clone_size: NA
d_call: TRBD2
j_call: TRBJ2-4
v_call: TRBV11-1

cdr3_nt: TGTGCCAGCAGTGAACCCGGGTGGGACACCATATATTTT
cdr3_aa: CASSEPGWDTIYF
clone_size: NA
d_call: NA
j_call: TRBJ1-3
v_call: TRBV2

cdr3_nt: TGTGCCAGCAGTCCACGTCGAGGGGGGGCCCGTGACTACACCTTC
cdr3_aa: CASSPRRGGARDYTF
clone_size: NA
d_call: NA
j_call: TRBJ1-2
v_call: TRBV27

cdr3_nt: TGTGCCAGCAGCGGGGGGAGGGGGACCGGGGAGCTGTTTTTT
cdr3_aa: CASSGGRGTGELFF
clone_size: NA
d_call: NA
j_call: TRBJ2-2
v_call: TRBV9

cdr3_nt: TGTGCCAGCAGCTCCCCAGGACAGTTCAATCAGCCCCAGCATTTT
cdr3_aa: CASSSPGQFNQPQHF
clone_size: NA
d_call: NA
j_call: TRBJ1-5
v_call: TRBV7-8

cdr3_nt: TGTGCCAGTAGTATAGTTCAGGGGCTTCGACAGCCCCAGCATTTT
cdr3_aa: CASSIVQGLRQPQHF
clone_size: NA
d_call: NA
j_call: TRBJ1-5
v_call: TRBV19

cdr3_nt: TGTGCCAGTAGGACCTTTAGGACAGCCGCAGCGAATCAGCCCCAGCATTTT
cdr3_aa: CASRTFRTAAANQPQHF
clone_size: NA
d_call: NA
j_call: TRBJ1-5
v_call: TRBV19

cdr3_nt: TGTGCCAGCAGCTGGACAGGGGGAACGGACACTGAAGCTTTCTTT
cdr3_aa: CASSWTGGTDTEAFF
clone_size: few
d_call: TRBD1
j_call: TRBJ1-1
v_call: TRBV7-9

cdr3_nt: TGTGCCAGCTCACCACTTGCGCGCCAGGGCGGGTACGAGCAGTACTTC
cdr3_aa: CASSPLARQGGYEQYF
clone_size: once
d_call: NA
j_call: TRBJ2-7
v_call: TRBV18